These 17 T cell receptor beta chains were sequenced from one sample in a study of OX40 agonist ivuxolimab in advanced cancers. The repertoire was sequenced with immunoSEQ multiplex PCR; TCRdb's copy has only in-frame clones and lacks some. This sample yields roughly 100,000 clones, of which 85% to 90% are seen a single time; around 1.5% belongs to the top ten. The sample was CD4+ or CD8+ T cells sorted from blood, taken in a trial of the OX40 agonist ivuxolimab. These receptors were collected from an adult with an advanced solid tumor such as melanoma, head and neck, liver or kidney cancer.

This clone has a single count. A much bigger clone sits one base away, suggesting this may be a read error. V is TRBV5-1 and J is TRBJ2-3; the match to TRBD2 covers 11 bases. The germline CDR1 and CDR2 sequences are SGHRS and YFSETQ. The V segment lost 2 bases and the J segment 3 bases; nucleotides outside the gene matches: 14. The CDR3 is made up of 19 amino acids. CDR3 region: CASSFGCLAGGAGTDTQYF. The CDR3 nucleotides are TGCGCCAGCAGCTTTGGTTGTCTAGCGGGGGGCGCCGGTACAGATACGCAGTATTTT.

The CDR3 reads CASSQDGRDPDTQYF. Written as DNA, the CDR3 is TGTGCCAGCAGCCAAGATGGGCGGGATCCAGATACGCAGTATTTT. The V gene is TRBV4-2, the J gene TRBJ2-3; a possible D gene is TRBD2 (6 bases). This CDR3 spans 15 amino acids. With 0 bases removed from V and 4 bases from J, the gap between germline ends came to 11 bases. The germline V gene has CDR1 LGHNA and CDR2 YNFKEQ.

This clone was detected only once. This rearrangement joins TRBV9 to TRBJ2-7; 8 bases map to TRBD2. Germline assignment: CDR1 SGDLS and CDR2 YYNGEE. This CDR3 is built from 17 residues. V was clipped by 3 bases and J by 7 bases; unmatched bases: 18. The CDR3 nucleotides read TGTGCCAGCAGCGCGGGCCTAGGTAGGAGCGGGGGTTTTGAGCAGTACTTC. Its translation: CASSAGLGRSGGFEQYF.

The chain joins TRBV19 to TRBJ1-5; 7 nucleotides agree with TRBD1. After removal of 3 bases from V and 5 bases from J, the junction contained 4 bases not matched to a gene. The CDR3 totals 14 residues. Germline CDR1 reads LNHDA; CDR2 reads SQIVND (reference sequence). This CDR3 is CASSIDREYQPQHF. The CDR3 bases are TGTGCCAGTAGTATCGACAGGGAATATCAGCCCCAGCATTTT.

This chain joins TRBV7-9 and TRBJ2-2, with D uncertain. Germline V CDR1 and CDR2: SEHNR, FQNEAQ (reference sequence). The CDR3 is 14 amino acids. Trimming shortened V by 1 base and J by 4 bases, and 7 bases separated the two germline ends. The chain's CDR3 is CASSLGVGTGELFF. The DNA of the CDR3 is TGTGCCAGCAGCTTAGGGGTCGGCACCGGGGAGCTGTTTTTT. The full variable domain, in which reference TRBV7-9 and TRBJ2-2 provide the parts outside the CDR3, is DTGVSQNPRHKITKRGQNVTFRCDPISEHNRLYWYRQTLGQGPEFLTYFQNEAQLEKSRLLSDRFSAERPKGSFSTLEIQRTEQGDSAMYLCASSLGVGTGELFFGEGSRLTVL.

The CDR3 bases are TGTGCCTGCCCCGGACAGGGTGGCGAAGCTTTCTTT. Its translation: CACPGQGGEAFF. The rearrangement links TRBV30 to TRBJ1-1; the match to TRBD1 covers 8 bases. V was clipped by 6 bases and J by 8 bases; unmatched bases: 8. CDR1 and CDR2 (germline): GTSNPN, SVGIG (reference sequence). This CDR3 spans 12 amino acids.

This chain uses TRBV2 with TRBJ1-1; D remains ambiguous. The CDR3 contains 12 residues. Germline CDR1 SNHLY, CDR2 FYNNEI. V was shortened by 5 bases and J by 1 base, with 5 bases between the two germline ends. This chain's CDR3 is CASSRTNTEAFF. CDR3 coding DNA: TGTGCCAGCAGTAGGACGAACACTGAAGCTTTCTTT.

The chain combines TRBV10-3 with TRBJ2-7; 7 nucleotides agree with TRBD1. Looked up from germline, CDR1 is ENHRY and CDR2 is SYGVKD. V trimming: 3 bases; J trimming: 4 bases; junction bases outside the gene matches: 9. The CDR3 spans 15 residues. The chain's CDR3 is CAISEPDRATYEQYF. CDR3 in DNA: TGTGCCATCAGTGAACCCGACAGGGCAACATACGAGCAGTACTTC.

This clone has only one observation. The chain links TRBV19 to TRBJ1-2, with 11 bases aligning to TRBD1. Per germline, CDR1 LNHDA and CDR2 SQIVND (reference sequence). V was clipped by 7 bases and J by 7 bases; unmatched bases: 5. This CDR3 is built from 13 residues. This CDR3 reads CASNGQGAIGYTF. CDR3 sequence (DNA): TGTGCCAGTAACGGACAGGGGGCGATTGGCTACACCTTC.

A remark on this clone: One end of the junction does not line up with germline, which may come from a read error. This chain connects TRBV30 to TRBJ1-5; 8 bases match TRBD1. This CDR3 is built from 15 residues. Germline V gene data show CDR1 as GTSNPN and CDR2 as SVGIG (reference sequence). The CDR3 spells CARSAGTGGYQPQHF. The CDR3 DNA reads TGTGCCCGGAGTGCTGGTACAGGGGGATACCAGCCCCAGCATTTT.

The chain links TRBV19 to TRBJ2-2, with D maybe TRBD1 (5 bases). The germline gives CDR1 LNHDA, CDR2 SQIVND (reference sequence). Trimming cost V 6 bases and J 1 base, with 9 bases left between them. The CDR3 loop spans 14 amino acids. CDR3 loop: CASRRQGNTGELFF. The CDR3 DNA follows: TGTGCCAGTAGGCGCCAGGGGAACACCGGGGAGCTGTTTTTT.

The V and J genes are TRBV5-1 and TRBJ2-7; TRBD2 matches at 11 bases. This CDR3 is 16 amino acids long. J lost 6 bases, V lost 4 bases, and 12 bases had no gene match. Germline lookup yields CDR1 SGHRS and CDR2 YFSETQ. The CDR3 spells CASSGSMTSGIGEQYF. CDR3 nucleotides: TGCGCCAGCAGCGGGAGTATGACTAGCGGGATTGGCGAGCAGTACTTC.

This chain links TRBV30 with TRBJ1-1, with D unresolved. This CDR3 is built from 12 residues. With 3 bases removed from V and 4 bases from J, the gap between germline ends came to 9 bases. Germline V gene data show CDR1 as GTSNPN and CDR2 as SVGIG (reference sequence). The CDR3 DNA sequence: TGTGCCTGGAGCCGGGAAATCACTGAAGCTTTCTTT. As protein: CAWSREITEAFF.

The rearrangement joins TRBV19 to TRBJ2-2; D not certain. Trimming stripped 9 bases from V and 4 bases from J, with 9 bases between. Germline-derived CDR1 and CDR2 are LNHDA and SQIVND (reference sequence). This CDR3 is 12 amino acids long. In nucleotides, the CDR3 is TGTGCCAGCAGACACTCCACCGGGGAGCTGTTTTTT. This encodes CASRHSTGELFF.

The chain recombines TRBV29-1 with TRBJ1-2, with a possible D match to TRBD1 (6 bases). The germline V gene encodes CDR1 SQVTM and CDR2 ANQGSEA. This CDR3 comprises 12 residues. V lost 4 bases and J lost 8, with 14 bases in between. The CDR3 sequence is CSVGQEGRGYTF. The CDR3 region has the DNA TGCAGCGTTGGACAGGAGGGGCGAGGCTACACCTTC. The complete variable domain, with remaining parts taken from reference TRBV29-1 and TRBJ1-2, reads SAVISQKPSRDICQRGTSLTIQCQVDSQVTMMFWYRQQPGQSLTLIATANQGSEATYESGFVIDKFPISRPNLTFSTLTVSNMSPEDSSIYLCSVGQEGRGYTFGSGTRLTVV.

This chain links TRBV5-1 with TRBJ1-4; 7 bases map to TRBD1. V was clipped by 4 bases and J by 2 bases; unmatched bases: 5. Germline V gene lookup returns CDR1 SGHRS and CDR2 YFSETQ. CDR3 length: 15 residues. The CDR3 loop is CASSPDRDTNEKLFF. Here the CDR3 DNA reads TGCGCCAGCAGCCCAGACAGGGACACTAATGAAAAACTGTTTTTT.

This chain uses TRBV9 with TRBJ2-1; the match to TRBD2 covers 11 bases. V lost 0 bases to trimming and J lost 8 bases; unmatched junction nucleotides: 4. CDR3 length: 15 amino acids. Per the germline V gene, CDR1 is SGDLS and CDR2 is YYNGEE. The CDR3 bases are TGTGCCAGCAGCGTAGTCACTAGCGGGAGCTATGAGCAGTTCTTC. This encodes CASSVVTSGSYEQFF.